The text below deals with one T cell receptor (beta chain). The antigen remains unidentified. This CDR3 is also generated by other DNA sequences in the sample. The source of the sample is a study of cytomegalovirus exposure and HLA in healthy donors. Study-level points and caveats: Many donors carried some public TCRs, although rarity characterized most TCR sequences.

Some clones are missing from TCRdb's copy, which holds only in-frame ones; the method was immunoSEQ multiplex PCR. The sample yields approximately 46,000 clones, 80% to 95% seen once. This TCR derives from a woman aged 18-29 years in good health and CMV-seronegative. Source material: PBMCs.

The CDR3 loop reads CASRSRENTEAFF. In nucleotides, the CDR3 is TGTGCCAGCCGCTCGCGGGAGAACACTGAAGCTTTCTTT. This rearrangement joins TRBV6-1 to TRBJ1-1, with D unclear. The length of the CDR3 is 13 residues. The V gene's germline CDR1 is MNHNS and CDR2 SASEGT. Trimming removed 8 bases from V and 1 base from J, with 11 bases in between.